This entry concerns a single TCR beta chain. Its antigen is not known. A junction boundary mismatches the germline segment, possibly from a read error. Time point denoted: persistent/refractory GD, antithyroid drugs over 5 years with positive TRAb. There was RNA extracted from PBMCs, and the TCR library was made from it. Patients were enrolled at an endocrinology department in Xi'an, China. The entry originates in a study of regulatory T cells in long-lasting Graves disease. The length of the CDR3 is 16 residues. Germline V gives CDR1 DFQATT, CDR2 SNEGSKA (reference sequence). Arm-PCR of CDR3 regions with iRepertoire HTBI primers generated TCR beta libraries. From the multiplex PCR reads, TCRdb called clonotypes with MiXCR, one entry per CDR3 protein. Of about 310,000 distinct CDR3 sequences listed, around 20% are singletons. Study-wide findings and caveats: TRBV28, TRBJ1-2 and TRBJ2-5 were segments that persistent disease favored. More public clonotypes were shared by persistent patients (around 3,000) than by new patients (roughly 870).

This TCR came from a female donor with Graves disease. J is TRBJ1-2 and V is TRBV20-1; 9 positions match TRBD1. This specimen was peripheral blood mononuclear cells (PBMCs), taken when the disease was refractory, from a patient treated with antithyroid drugs. CDR3 loop: CSAQWLGQGSNYGYIF. The CDR3 DNA sequence: TGCAGTGCTCAATGGCTGGGACAGGGAAGTAATTATGGCTACATCTTC.